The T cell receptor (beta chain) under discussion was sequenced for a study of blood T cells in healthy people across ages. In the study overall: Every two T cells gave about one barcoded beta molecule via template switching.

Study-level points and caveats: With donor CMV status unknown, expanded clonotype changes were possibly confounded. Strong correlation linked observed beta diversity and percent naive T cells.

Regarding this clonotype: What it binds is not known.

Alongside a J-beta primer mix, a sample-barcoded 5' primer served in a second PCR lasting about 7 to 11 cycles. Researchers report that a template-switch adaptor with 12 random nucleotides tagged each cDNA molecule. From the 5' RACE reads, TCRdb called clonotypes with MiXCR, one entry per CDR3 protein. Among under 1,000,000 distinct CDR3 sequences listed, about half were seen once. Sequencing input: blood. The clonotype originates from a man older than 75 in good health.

The chain's CDR3 is CSVEASGRAGELFF. As DNA, the CDR3 is TGCAGCGTTGAAGCTAGCGGGAGGGCCGGGGAGCTGTTTTTT. This chain joins TRBV29-1 and TRBJ2-2; 12 positions agree with TRBD2. With 1 base clipped from V and 6 bases from J, the junction kept 0 bases outside the gene matches. The CDR3 has 14 amino acids. In germline, CDR1 is SQVTM, CDR2 ANQGSEA.